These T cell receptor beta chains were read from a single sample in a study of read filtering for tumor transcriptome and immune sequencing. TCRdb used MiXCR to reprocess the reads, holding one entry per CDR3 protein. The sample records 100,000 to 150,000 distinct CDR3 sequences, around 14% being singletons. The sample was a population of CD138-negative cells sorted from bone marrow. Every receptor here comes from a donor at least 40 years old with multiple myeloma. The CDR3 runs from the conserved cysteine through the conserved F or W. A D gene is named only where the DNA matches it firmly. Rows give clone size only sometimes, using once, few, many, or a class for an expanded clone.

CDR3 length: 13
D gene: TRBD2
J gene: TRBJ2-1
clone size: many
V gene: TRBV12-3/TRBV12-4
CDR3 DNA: TGTGCCAGCAGTTCCAGCGGGAGTTATGAGCAGTTCTTC
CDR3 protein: CASSSSGSYEQFF

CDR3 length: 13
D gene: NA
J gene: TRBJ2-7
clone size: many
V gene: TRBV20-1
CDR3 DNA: TGCAGTGCTAATGAGGGGGGCTCCTACGAGCAGTACTTC
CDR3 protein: CSANEGGSYEQYF

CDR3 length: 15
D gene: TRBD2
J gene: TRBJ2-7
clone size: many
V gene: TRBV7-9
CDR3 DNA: TGTGCCAGCAGCCCTTCAGCGGGAGGGTCCTACGAGCAGTACTTC
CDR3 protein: CASSPSAGGSYEQYF

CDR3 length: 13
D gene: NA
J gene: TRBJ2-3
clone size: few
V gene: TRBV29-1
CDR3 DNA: TGCAGCGTTGTAGGGGGAGGTACAGATACGCAGTATTTT
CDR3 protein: CSVVGGGTDTQYF

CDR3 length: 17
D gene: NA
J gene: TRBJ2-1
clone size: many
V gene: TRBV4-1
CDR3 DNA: TGCGCCAGCAGCCAAGATTTCCCCCACCCAGGGGACAATGAGCAGTTCTTC
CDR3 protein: CASSQDFPHPGDNEQFF

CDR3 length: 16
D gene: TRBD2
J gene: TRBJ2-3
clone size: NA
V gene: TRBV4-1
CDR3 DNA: TGCGCCAGCAGCCTCCAAGGGACTAGCGGCGTGGACGCGCAGTATTTT
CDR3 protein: CASSLQGTSGVDAQYF

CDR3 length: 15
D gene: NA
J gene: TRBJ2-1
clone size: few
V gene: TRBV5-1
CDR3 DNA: TGCGCCAGCAGCTTGGAGGGAGCCCCCTACAATGAGCAGTTCTTC
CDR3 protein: CASSLEGAPYNEQFF

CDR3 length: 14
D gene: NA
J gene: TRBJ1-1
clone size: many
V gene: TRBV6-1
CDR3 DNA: TGTGCCAGCAGTGACTTGCAGGGTTCCAGTGAAGCTTTCTTT
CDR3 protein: CASSDLQGSSEAFF

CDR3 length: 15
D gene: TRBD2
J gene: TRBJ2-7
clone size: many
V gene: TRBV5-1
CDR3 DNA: TGCGCCAGCAGCTTACTAGCGGGGAAGACCTACGAGCAGTACTTC
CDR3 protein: CASSLLAGKTYEQYF

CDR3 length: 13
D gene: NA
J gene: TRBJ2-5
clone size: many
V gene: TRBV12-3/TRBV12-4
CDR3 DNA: TGTGCCAGCAGTCCGCAGGCCCGAGAGACCCAGTACTTC
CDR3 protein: CASSPQARETQYF

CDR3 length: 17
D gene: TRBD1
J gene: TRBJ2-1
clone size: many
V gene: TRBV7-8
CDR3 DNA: TGTGCCAGCAGCCCTGGGACAGGGGCATCTAAAGTGACCGAGCAGTTCTTC
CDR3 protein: CASSPGTGASKVTEQFF

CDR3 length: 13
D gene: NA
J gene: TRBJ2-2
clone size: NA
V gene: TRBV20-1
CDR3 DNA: TGCAGTGCCACGGGGGTAAACACCGGGGAGCTGTTTTTT
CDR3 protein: CSATGVNTGELFF

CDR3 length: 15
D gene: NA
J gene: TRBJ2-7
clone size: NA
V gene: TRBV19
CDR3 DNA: TGTGCCAGTAACGATCGAACAGAGAGCTCCTACGAGCAGTACTTC
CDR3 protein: CASNDRTESSYEQYF

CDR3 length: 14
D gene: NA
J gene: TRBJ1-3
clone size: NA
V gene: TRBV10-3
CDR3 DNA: TGTGCCATCAGTGGCGACTACTCTGGAAACACCATATATTTT
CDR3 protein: CAISGDYSGNTIYF

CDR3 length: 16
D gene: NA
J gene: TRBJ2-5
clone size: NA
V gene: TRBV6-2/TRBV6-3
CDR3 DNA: TGTGCCAGCGGGAAAACGTTGGGAGCGGTCCAAGAGACCCAGTACTTC
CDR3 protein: CASGKTLGAVQETQYF

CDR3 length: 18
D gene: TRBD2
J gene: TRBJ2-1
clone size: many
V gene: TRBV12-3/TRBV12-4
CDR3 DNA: TGTGCCAGCAGTTTCCCACCCATTCGGCGGGAGTTCTACAATGAGCAGTTCTTC
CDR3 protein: CASSFPPIRREFYNEQFF

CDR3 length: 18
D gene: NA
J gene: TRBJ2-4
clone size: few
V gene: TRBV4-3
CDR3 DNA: TGCGCCAGCAGCCAAGATCAGGGATTCTCTATAGCCAAAAACATTCAGTACTTC
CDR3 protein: CASSQDQGFSIAKNIQYF

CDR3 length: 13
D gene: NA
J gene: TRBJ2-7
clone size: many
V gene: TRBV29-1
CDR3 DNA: TGCAGCGCTGAGGACAGTATCTCCTACGAGCAGTACTTC
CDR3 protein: CSAEDSISYEQYF